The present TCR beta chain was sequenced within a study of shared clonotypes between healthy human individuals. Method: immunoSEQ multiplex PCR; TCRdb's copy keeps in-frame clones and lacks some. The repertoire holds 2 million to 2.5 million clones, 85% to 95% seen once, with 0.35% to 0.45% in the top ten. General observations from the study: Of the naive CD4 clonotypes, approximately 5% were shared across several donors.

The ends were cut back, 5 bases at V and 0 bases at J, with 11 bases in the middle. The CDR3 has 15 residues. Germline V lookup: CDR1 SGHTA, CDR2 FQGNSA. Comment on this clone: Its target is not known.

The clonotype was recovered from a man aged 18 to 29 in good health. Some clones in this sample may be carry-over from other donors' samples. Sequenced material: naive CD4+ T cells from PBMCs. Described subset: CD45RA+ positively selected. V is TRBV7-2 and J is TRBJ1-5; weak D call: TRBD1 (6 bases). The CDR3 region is CASSPEQGSNQPQHF. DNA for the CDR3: TGTGCCAGCAGCCCGGAACAGGGTAGCAATCAGCCCCAGCATTTT. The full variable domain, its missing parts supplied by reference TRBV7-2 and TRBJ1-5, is GAGVSQSPSNKVTEKGKDVELRCDPISGHTALYWYRQSLGQGLEFLIYFQGNSAPDKSGLPSDRFSAERTGGSVSTLTIQRTQQEDSAVYLCASSPEQGSNQPQHFGDGTRLSIL.